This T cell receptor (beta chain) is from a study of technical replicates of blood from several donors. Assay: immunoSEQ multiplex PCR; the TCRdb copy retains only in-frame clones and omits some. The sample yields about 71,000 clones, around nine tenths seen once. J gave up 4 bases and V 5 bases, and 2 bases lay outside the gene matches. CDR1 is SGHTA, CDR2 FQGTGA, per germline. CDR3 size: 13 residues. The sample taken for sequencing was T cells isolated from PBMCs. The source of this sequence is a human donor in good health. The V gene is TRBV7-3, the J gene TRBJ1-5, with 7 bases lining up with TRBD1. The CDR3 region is CASSLTGNQPQHF. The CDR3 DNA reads TGTGCCAGCAGCCTGACAGGGAATCAGCCCCAGCATTTT.